A single sample gave rise to the 13 T cell receptor beta chains below, sequenced in a study of metastatic and nonmetastatic thyroid tumors. TCRdb re-called clones from the PCR reads using MiXCR. This sample has tens of thousands of clones, with approximately 24% found just once. None of the patients had undergone any treatment ahead of thyroid surgery. Sample: blood. The receptors were gathered from a male donor with papillary thyroid cancer or a benign thyroid nodule (not recorded which). Some clones in this sample may be carry-over from other donors' samples.

This clone has at least ten counts. The V and J genes are TRBV20-1 and TRBJ1-1, with D unclear. The CDR3 contains 11 residues. Germline-derived CDR1 and CDR2 are DFQATT and SNEGSKA (reference sequence). The V end was cut by 7 bases, the J end by 10 bases, with 16 bases between. The CDR3, as DNA: TGCAGTGTCAGAAGGGCCGGGCCAGCTTTCTTT. It codes for CSVRRAGPAFF.

This clone was recorded many times. A much larger clone lies one base from this, so it may be a read error. The identical CDR3 is also encoded by other nucleotide sequences in the sample. J is TRBJ1-1 and V is TRBV2; D is unresolved. Germline V gene lookup returns CDR1 SNHLY and CDR2 FYNNEI. The ends were cut back, 6 bases at V and 4 bases at J, with 15 bases in the middle. The CDR3 covers 14 residues. The CDR3 sequence is CASSLLDTSTEAFF. The CDR3 DNA reads TGTGCCAGCAGCCTTCTCGACACGAGCACTGAAGCTTTCTTT.

Many counts were recorded for this clone. The chain employs TRBV20-1 and TRBJ2-1; 10 positions agree with TRBD2. This CDR3 comprises 14 residues. Unmatched junction bases numbered 9, after V lost 6 bases and J lost 7 bases. From germline, CDR1 is DFQATT and CDR2 SNEGSKA (reference sequence). CDR3 loop: CSAPGLAKRNEQFF. The CDR3 coding sequence is TGCAGTGCCCCGGGACTAGCGAAGAGGAATGAGCAGTTCTTC.

Worth noting for this clone: Its ends do not fully match the called genes, so a read error is possible. V gene TRBV7-8 combines with J gene TRBJ2-7; D remains ambiguous. CDR3 length: 18 amino acids. The germline CDR1 and CDR2 sequences are SGHVS and FQNEAQ. CDR3: CASSPVWIRPYGGYQQYF. CDR3 DNA: TGTGCCAGCAGCCCGGTCTGGATTCGGCCCTACGGCGGCTACCAGCAGTACTTC.

This clone occurred once. At one boundary the junction diverges from the germline segment, which might be a read error. The chain uses TRBV11-2 and TRBJ2-6; the match to TRBD1 covers 8 bases. The CDR3 spans 16 residues. Germline V gene data show CDR1 as SGHAT and CDR2 as FQNNGV. CDR3 amino acids: CASSPLDRAGANFLTF. CDR3 DNA sequence: TGCGCCAGCAGCCCCCTGGACAGGGCCGGGGCCAACTTCCTGACTTTC. Supplemented by reference TRBV11-2 and TRBJ2-6, the full variable domain reads EAGVAQSPRYKIIEKRQSVAFWCNPISGHATLYWYQQILGQGPKLLIQFQNNGVVDDSQLPKDRFSAERLKGVDSTLKIQPAKLEDSAVYLCASSPLDRAGANFLTFGAGSRLTVL.

Details on this clone: A single base separates this from a much larger clone, so it may be a read error. The chain employs TRBV27 and TRBJ1-4; D call uncertain. The germline gives CDR1 MNHEY, CDR2 SMNVEV (reference sequence). There are 16 residues in the CDR3. Here the CDR3 DNA reads TGTGCCAGCTCATACCTGTCGGGTGGAGGGCCTGGAAAACTGTTTTTC. This sequence encodes CASSYLSGGGPGKLFF.

The gene calls are TRBV19 and TRBJ2-2; D is unclear. The germline V and J ends were trimmed by 3 bases and 3 bases, with 11 bases remaining between them. Germline V gene lookup returns CDR1 LNHDA and CDR2 SQIVND (reference sequence). The CDR3 is 15 residues long. CDR3 bases: TGTGCCAGTAGTATGGTCCGGGCCGACACCGGGGAGCTGTTTTTT. It translates to CASSMVRADTGELFF.

This clone came up many times. The V call is TRBV20-1, the J call TRBJ2-1; 9 bases fit TRBD2. The junction had 6 bases not matched to a gene; V was cut back by 6 bases and J by 0 bases. There are 15 residues in the CDR3. Germline V gene lookup returns CDR1 DFQATT and CDR2 SNEGSKA (reference sequence). The CDR3 loop reads CSATRLAVSYNEQFF. The CDR3 DNA reads TGCAGTGCGACCCGACTAGCGGTCTCCTACAATGAGCAGTTCTTC.

By frequency in the sample, this clone is medium-sized (0.01 to 0.1%). This chain uses TRBV30 with TRBJ1-1; tentatively, D is TRBD1 (5 bases). The CDR3 runs 12 residues. Between the trimmed V and J ends, which lost 8 bases and 2 bases, there was a span of 12 bases. Per the germline V gene, CDR1 is GTSNPN and CDR2 is SVGIG (reference sequence). The CDR3, as DNA: TGTGCCACCGCAAGGGACAACACTGAAGCTTTCTTT. Protein: CATARDNTEAFF. Based on the CDR3 plus reference TRBV30 and TRBJ1-1, the full variable domain is SQTIHQWPATLVQPVGSPLSLECTVEGTSNPNLYWYRQAAGRGLQLLFYSVGIGQISSEVPQNLSASRPQDRQFILSSKKLLLSDSGFYLCATARDNTEAFFGQGTRLTVV.

The chain combines TRBV10-3 with TRBJ1-2; 8 bases line up with TRBD1. Germline CDR1 is ENHRY and CDR2 is SYGVKD. The CDR3 consists of 12 residues. Trimming cost V 10 bases and J 5 bases; bases outside gene matches: 6. DNA of the CDR3: TGTGCCACGACGACAGGGGATTATGGCTACACCTTC. As protein: CATTTGDYGYTF.

This clone was found many times. Here the CDR3 reads CASSQKREGGHEQFF. The CDR3 nucleotides read TGTGCCAGCAGCCAAAAGCGGGAGGGAGGTCATGAGCAGTTCTTC. V and J are TRBV7-9 and TRBJ2-1; 10 bases align to TRBD2. V dropped 5 bases and J dropped 8; count of bases not matched to a gene: 9. This CDR3 is 15 amino acids long. In germline, CDR1 is SEHNR, CDR2 FQNEAQ (reference sequence).

The CDR3, as DNA: TGTGCCACGGGACAGGGGATGAACACTGAAGCTTTCTTT. Translation: CATGQGMNTEAFF. The chain carries TRBV2 and TRBJ1-1; 10 nucleotides agree with TRBD1. J lost 0 bases, V lost 10 bases, and 2 bases had no gene match. The CDR3 contains 13 residues. Per the germline V gene, CDR1 is SNHLY and CDR2 is FYNNEI.

The CDR3 sequence: CSARLGLAGGSDTQYF. The CDR3 DNA is TGCAGTGCTAGGCTGGGACTAGCGGGAGGGTCAGATACGCAGTATTTT. The chain links TRBV20-1 to TRBJ2-3; 16 nucleotides agree with TRBD2. This CDR3 comprises 16 residues. The V gene end was trimmed by 3 bases and the J gene end by 4 bases; junction bases not matched to a gene: 4. Germline assignment: CDR1 DFQATT and CDR2 SNEGSKA (reference sequence).